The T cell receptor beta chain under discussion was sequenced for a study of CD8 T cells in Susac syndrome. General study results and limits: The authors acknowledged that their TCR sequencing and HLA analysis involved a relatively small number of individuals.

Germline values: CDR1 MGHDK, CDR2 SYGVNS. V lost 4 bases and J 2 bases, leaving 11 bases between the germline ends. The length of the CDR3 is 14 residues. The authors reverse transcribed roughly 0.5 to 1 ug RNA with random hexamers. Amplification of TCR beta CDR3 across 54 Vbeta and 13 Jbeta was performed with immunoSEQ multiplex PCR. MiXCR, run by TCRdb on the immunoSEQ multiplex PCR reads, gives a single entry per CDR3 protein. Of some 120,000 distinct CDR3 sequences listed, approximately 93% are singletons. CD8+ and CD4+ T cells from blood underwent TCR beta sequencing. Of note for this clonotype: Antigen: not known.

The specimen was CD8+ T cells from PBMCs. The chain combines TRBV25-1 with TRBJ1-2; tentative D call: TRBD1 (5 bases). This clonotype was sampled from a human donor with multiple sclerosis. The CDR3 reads CASSGMDKNYGYTF. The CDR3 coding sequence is TGTGCCAGCAGTGGGATGGACAAGAACTATGGCTACACCTTC.